Here is one TCR beta chain with its context. The antigen is undetermined. The entry originates in a study of CD8 T cells in Susac syndrome. Overall study results and limits: An acknowledgment was made by the study that its TCR sequencing and HLA analysis involved relatively few individuals.

Germline lookup yields CDR1 WSHSY and CDR2 SAAADI. The CDR3 is made up of 14 amino acids. The ends lost 3 bases at V and 5 bases at J; junction bases unmatched: 6. Relapsing-remitting disease, either stable or active, was present in the multiple sclerosis controls, who were treatment-naive patients. Random hexamers served to reverse transcribe roughly 0.45 to 1 ug RNA. Amplification of TCR beta CDR3 by immunoSEQ multiplex PCR spanned 54 Vbeta and 13 Jbeta. TCRdb ran MiXCR on the immunoSEQ multiplex PCR reads and lists one entry per CDR3 protein. The sample contains about 250,000 distinct CDR3 sequences, just over 90% of which appear only once.

This TCR derives from a human donor with multiple sclerosis. Sequencing was performed on CD4+ T cells from PBMCs. The chain joins TRBV10-2 to TRBJ1-1; 7 positions match TRBD1. CDR3 amino acids: CASSDGGGRTEAFF. The CDR3 DNA reads as TGCGCCAGCAGTGACGGAGGGGGCCGGACTGAAGCTTTCTTT.